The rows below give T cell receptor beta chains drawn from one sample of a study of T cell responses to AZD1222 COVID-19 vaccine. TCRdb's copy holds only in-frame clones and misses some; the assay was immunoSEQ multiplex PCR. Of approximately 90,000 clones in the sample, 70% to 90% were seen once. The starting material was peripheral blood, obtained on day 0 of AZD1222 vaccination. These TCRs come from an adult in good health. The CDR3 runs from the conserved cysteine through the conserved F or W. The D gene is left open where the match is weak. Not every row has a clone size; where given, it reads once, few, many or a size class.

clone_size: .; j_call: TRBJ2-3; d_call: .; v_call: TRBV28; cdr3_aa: CASSLFGEIYTDTQYF; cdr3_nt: TGTGCCAGCAGTTTATTTGGGGAGATCTACACAGATACGCAGTATTTT
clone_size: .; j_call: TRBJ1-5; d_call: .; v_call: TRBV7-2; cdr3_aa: CASSLGPNQPQHF; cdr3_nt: TGTGCCAGCAGCTTAGGCCCCAATCAGCCCCAGCATTTT
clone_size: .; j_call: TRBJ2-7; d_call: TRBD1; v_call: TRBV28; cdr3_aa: CASSSAGTGGGEQYF; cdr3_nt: TGTGCCAGCAGTTCCGCCGGGACAGGGGGCGGCGAGCAGTACTTC
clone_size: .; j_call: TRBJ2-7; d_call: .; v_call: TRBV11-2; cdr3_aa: CASSSSQDYEQYF; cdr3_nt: TGTGCCAGCAGCTCTAGCCAAGACTACGAGCAGTACTTC
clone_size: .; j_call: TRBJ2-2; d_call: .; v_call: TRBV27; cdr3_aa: CASSSTGGGGTGELFF; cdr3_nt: TGTGCCAGCAGTTCAACCGGAGGGGGGGGCACCGGGGAGCTGTTTTTT
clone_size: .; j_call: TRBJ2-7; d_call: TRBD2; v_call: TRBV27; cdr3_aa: CASSSLTSGNDEQYF; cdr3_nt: TGTGCCAGCAGTTCCCTGACTAGCGGGAACGACGAGCAGTACTTC
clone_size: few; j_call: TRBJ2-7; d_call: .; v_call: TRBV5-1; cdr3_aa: CARKVITGSYEQYF; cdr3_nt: TGCGCCAGGAAGGTAATAACAGGCTCCTACGAGCAGTACTTC
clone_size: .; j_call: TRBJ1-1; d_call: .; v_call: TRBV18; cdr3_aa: CASSTSGRRTEAFF; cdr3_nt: TGTGCCAGCTCGACCTCAGGGAGACGGACTGAAGCTTTCTTT
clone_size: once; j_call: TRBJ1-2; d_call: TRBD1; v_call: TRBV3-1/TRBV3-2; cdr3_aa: CASRLQGFVGYTF; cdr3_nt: TGTGCCAGCAGGCTACAGGGGTTTGTAGGCTACACCTTC
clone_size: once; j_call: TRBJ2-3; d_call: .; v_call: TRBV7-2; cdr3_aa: CASSPSTDTQYF; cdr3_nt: TGTGCCAGCAGCCCCAGCACAGATACGCAGTATTTT
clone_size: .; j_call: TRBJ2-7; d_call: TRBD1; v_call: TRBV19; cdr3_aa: CASSIGQGAGYEQYF; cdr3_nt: TGTGCCAGTAGTATCGGACAGGGGGCCGGCTACGAGCAGTACTTC
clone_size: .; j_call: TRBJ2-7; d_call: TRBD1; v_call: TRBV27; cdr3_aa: CASSPGGAVLEQYF; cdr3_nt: TGTGCCAGCAGTCCAGGGGGCGCAGTTTTGGAGCAGTACTTC
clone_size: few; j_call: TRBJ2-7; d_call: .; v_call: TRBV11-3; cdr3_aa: CASSSPGFVYEQYF; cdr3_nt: TGTGCCAGCAGCTCCCCCGGGTTTGTCTACGAGCAGTACTTC
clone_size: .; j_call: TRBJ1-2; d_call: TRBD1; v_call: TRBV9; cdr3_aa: CASSRQGQGKYYGYTF; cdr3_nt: TGTGCCAGCAGTCGCCAGGGACAGGGGAAATACTATGGCTACACCTTC
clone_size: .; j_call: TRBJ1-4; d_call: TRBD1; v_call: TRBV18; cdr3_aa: CASSPDRERSEKLFF; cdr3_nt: TGTGCCAGCTCACCAGACAGGGAGAGAAGTGAAAAACTGTTTTTT
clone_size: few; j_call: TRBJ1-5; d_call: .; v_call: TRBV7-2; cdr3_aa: CASSLDSNQPQHF; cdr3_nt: TGTGCCAGCAGCTTAGACAGCAATCAGCCCCAGCATTTT
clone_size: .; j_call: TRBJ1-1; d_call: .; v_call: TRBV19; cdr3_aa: CASIMNTEAFF; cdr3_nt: TGTGCCAGTATAATGAACACTGAAGCTTTCTTT
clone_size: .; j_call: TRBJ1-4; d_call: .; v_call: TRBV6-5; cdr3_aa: CASSTTVDEKLFF; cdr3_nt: TGTGCCAGCAGTACAACCGTGGATGAAAAACTGTTTTTT
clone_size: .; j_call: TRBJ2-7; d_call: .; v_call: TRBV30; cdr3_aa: CAWNRGRGDDEQYF; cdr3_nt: TGTGCCTGGAACCGGGGCAGGGGAGATGACGAGCAGTACTTC
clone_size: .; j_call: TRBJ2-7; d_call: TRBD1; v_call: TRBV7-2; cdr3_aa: CASRGTGRDEQYF; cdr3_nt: TGTGCCAGCAGGGGGACAGGGCGGGACGAGCAGTACTTC
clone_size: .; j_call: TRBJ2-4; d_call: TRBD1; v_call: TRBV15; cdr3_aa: CATGTGTLGNIQYF; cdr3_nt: TGTGCCACCGGGACAGGGACCTTGGGAAACATTCAGTACTTC
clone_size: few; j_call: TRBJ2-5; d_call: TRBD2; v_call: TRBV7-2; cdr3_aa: CASSPQTSGSETQYF; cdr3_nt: TGTGCCAGCAGCCCTCAGACTAGCGGGAGCGAGACCCAGTACTTC
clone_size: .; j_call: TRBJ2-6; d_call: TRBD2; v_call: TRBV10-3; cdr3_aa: CAISESGTSRVSSGANVLTF; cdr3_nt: TGTGCCATCAGTGAGTCGGGGACTAGCAGAGTCAGCTCTGGGGCCAACGTCCTGACTTTC
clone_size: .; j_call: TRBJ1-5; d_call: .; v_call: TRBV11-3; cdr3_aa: CASSFSPNQPQHF; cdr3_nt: TGTGCCAGCAGCTTCTCCCCCAATCAGCCCCAGCATTTT
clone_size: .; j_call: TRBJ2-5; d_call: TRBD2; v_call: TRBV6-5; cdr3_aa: CASRTSGRETQYF; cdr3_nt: TGTGCCAGCAGGACTAGCGGGAGAGAGACCCAGTACTTC
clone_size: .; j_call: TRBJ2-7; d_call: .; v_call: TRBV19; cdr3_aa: CASSIGGSEQYF; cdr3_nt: TGTGCCAGTAGTATTGGGGGTTCCGAGCAGTACTTC
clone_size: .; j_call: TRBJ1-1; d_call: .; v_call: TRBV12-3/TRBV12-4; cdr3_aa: CASNKFNTEAFF; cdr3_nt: TGTGCCAGCAATAAATTCAACACTGAAGCTTTCTTT
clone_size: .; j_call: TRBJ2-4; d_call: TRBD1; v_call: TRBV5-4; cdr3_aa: CASSLGPTGGVKNIQYF; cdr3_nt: TGTGCCAGCAGCTTGGGGCCCACAGGGGGCGTCAAAAACATTCAGTACTTC
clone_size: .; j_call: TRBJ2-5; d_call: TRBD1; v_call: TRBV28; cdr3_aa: CASSLGDRLQTQYF; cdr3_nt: TGTGCCAGCAGTTTAGGGGACAGGTTACAGACCCAGTACTTC
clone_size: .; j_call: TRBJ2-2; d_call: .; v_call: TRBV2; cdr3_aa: CASSLRGTNTGELFF; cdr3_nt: TGTGCCAGCAGTCTAAGGGGTACGAACACCGGGGAGCTGTTTTTT
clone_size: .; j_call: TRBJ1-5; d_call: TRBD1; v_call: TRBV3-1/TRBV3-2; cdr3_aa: CASSQDARGRAQPQHF; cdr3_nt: TGTGCCAGCAGCCAAGACGCCAGGGGGCGGGCTCAGCCCCAGCATTTT
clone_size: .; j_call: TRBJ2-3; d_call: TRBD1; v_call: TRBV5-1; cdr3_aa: CASSFRRGTGDPDTQYF; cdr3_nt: TGCGCCAGCAGCTTCAGGAGGGGGACAGGAGATCCAGATACGCAGTATTTT
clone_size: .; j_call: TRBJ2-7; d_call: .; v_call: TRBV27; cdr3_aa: CASGEPTYEQYF; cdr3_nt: TGTGCCAGCGGGGAGCCAACCTACGAGCAGTACTTC
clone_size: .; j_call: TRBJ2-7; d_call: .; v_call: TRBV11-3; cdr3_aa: CASSLGQNYEQYF; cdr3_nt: TGTGCCAGCAGCCTGGGGCAGAATTACGAGCAGTACTTC
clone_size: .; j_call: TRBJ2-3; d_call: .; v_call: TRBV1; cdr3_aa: CTSSQDKRELGDTQYF; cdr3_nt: TGCACCAGCAGCCAAGACAAGCGGGAGCTTGGAGATACGCAGTATTTT
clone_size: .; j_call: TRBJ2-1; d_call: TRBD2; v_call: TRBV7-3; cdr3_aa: CASSIGLAGVTNEQFF; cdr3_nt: TGTGCCAGCAGCATTGGACTAGCGGGAGTCACCAATGAGCAGTTCTTC
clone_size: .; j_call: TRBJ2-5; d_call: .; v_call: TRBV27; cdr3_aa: CASSWKGETQYF; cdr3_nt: TGTGCCAGCAGTTGGAAGGGGGAGACCCAGTACTTC
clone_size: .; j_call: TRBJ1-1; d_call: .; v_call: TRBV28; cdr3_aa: CASSLWSNTEAFF; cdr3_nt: TGTGCCAGCAGTTTATGGTCCAACACTGAAGCTTTCTTT
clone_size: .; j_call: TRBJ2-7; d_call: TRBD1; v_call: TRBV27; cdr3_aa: CASSSRQGGTNEQYF; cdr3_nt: TGTGCCAGCAGTTCCCGACAGGGTGGTACAAACGAGCAGTACTTC
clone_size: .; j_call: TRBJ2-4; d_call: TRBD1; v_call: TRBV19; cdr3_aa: CASSVDRDLAKNIQYF; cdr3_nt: TGTGCCAGTAGTGTCGACAGGGATTTAGCCAAAAACATTCAGTACTTC